This passage covers 21 T cell receptor beta chains from one sample sequenced in a study of blood T cell repertoires in COVID-19 (dated by TCRdb to the early 2020s). Library creation used the immunoSEQ multiplex PCR assay. TCRdb's version of the immuneACCESS table is confined to in-frame rearrangements and falls short of the full clone set. An unresolved V gene accounts for under half of the shortfall where checked; the remainder is of unknown origin. This sample has tens of thousands of clones in its table, and 80% to 95% of those were observed once. Jointly, the top ten make up about 12% of the sample. The specimen was peripheral blood. All receptors come from a human donor in a cohort sampled during active COVID-19.

The chain joins TRBV5-1 to TRBJ1-6; 7 nucleotides line up with TRBD1. The CDR3 runs to 16 residues. Looked up from germline, CDR1 is SGHRS and CDR2 is YFSETQ. After removal of 3 bases from V and 6 bases from J, the junction contained 9 bases not matched to a gene. The DNA for the CDR3 is TGCGCCAGCAGCTCCCGGCAGGGGGGCGTTAATTCACCCCTCCACTTT. Translation: CASSSRQGGVNSPLHF.

The chain carries TRBV30 and TRBJ2-3; weak D call: TRBD2 (5 bases). V lost 4 bases, J lost 2 bases, and 7 bases lay in between. CDR3 length equals 12 residues. Germline V gene lookup returns CDR1 GTSNPN and CDR2 SVGIG (reference sequence). CDR3 region: CAWTGFTDTQYF. The CDR3 coding sequence is TGTGCCTGGACGGGGTTCACAGATACGCAGTATTTT.

The chain employs TRBV3-1 (or the pseudogene TRBV3-2) and TRBJ1-2; tentative D call: TRBD1 (6 bases). Trimming shortened V by 0 bases and J by 8 bases, and 10 bases separated the two germline ends. This CDR3 is built from 13 residues. Germline loops: CDR1 LGHDT, CDR2 YNNKEL (reference sequence). The CDR3: CASSQDRGWGYTF. Written as DNA, the CDR3 is TGTGCCAGCAGCCAAGACAGGGGTTGGGGCTACACCTTC.

V usage is TRBV19 and J usage is TRBJ2-6, with 8 bases lining up with TRBD1. Germline assignment: CDR1 LNHDA and CDR2 SQIVND (reference sequence). The CDR3 runs 18 residues. The J segment lost 4 bases and the V segment lost 6 bases, leaving 14 bases of the junction unmatched. This CDR3 reads CASRGRQGAAAGANVLTF. The CDR3 DNA reads TGTGCCAGTAGGGGGAGGCAGGGGGCAGCAGCAGGGGCCAACGTCCTGACTTTC.

The DNA of the CDR3 is TGCGCCAGCAGCCTTTACCCGACTAACACAGATACGCAGTATTTT. The encoded protein is CASSLYPTNTDTQYF. The V and J genes are TRBV4-3 and TRBJ2-3; the D gene is possibly TRBD2 (5 bases). The V gene lost 4 bases and the J gene lost 2 bases, with 13 bases spanning the gap. From germline, CDR1 is LGHNA and CDR2 YSLEER. The CDR3 has 15 residues.

This chain connects TRBV7-8 to TRBJ2-1; a possible D gene is TRBD2 (5 bases). The CDR3 loop spans 13 amino acids. The ends were cut back, 5 bases at V and 7 bases at J, with 12 bases in the middle. Germline CDR1 SGHVS, CDR2 FQNEAQ. This chain's CDR3 is CASSKTEGNEQFF. For the CDR3, the DNA is TGTGCCAGCAGCAAAACAGAGGGAAATGAGCAGTTCTTC.

The chain is built from TRBV27 and TRBJ2-6, with TRBD2 matching over 7 bases. The CDR3 has 16 residues. The V gene's germline CDR1 is MNHEY and CDR2 SMNVEV (reference sequence). J was trimmed by 3 bases and V by 6 bases; bases with no gene match: 8. The CDR3 region is CASRPAGIGGANVLTF. The CDR3 DNA reads as TGTGCCAGCAGGCCAGCGGGGATAGGTGGGGCCAACGTCCTGACTTTC.

The genes are TRBV5-6 and TRBJ1-5, with D unclear. The CDR3 is made up of 14 amino acids. Germline V CDR1 and CDR2: SGHDT, YYEEEE. Trimming shortened V by 3 bases and J by 1 base, and 8 bases separated the two germline ends. The CDR3 protein is CASSSVQSNQPQHF. CDR3 bases: TGTGCCAGCAGCTCTGTACAGAGCAATCAGCCCCAGCATTTT.

The chain joins TRBV9 to TRBJ2-7, with 8 bases identical to TRBD1. CDR3 length: 14 residues. V gave up 3 bases and J gave up 0 bases; unmatched junction bases: 2. Germline V gene data show CDR1 as SGDLS and CDR2 as YYNGEE. CDR3 sequence: CASSADRGSYEQYF. The CDR3 nucleotides are TGTGCCAGCAGCGCAGACAGGGGCTCCTACGAGCAGTACTTC.

This chain joins TRBV4-1 and TRBJ2-2; perhaps TRBD1 as D (6 bases). The CDR3 sequence is 14 residues long. V dropped 0 bases and J dropped 9 bases, with 11 bases sitting between them. Germline CDR1 and CDR2: MGHRA and YSYEKL. The CDR3 coding sequence is TGCGCCAGCAGCCAAGATGGAAGGGACAGGGAGCTGTTTTTT. Its protein product is CASSQDGRDRELFF.

The chain is built from TRBV6-2 or TRBV6-3 and TRBJ2-7; D unresolved. Trimming removed 5 bases from V and 3 bases from J, with 5 bases in between. The CDR3 is made up of 11 amino acids. From germline, CDR1 is MNHEY and CDR2 SVGEGT. DNA of the CDR3: TGTGCCAGCAGTCAAATCTACGAGCAGTACTTC. Its translation is CASSQIYEQYF.

The rearrangement links TRBV5-6 to TRBJ1-5; D possibly corresponds to TRBD1 (5 bases). CDR1 is SGHDT, CDR2 YYEEEE, per germline. V was pared by 4 bases and J by 4 bases, with 12 bases between. The length of the CDR3 is 14 residues. CDR3 nucleotide sequence: TGTGCCAGCAGCCTGACGGGGGAGAATCAGCCCCAGCATTTT. Translating it yields CASSLTGENQPQHF.

The V call is TRBV25-1, the J call TRBJ2-3; TRBD1 might be the D (6 bases). The CDR3 is made up of 15 amino acids. Germline-derived CDR1 and CDR2 are MGHDK and SYGVNS. V lost 6 bases to trimming and J lost 4 bases, with 17 bases between them. The CDR3 region is CASSPGAGVADTQYF. In DNA form, the CDR3 reads TGTGCCAGCAGCCCCGGGGCAGGGGTCGCAGATACGCAGTATTTT.

This chain connects TRBV15 to TRBJ1-4; D is perhaps TRBD1 (5 bases). The length of the CDR3 is 15 residues. Germline V gene sequence: CDR1 LNHNV, CDR2 YYDKDF (reference sequence). V lost 3 bases and J 7 bases, leaving 15 bases between the germline ends. The CDR3, as DNA: TGTGCCACCAGCAGTGCCCTTGCCCAGGGTGAAAAACTGTTTTTT. Protein product: CATSSALAQGEKLFF.

The chain employs TRBV28 and TRBJ1-4; D uncertain. The CDR3 has 12 amino acids. Per germline, CDR1 MDHEN and CDR2 SYDVKM. V was trimmed by 1 base and J by 8 bases, leaving 5 bases between them. The CDR3 coding sequence is TGTGCCAGCAGTTTATTATCCGAAAAACTGTTTTTT. It yields the protein CASSLLSEKLFF.

This chain uses TRBV23-1 with TRBJ1-5; possibly TRBD1 for D (5 bases). TRBV23-1 is labeled an ORF, and its function is uncertain. CDR3 length equals 15 residues. The germline V and J ends were trimmed by 6 bases and 7 bases, with 19 bases remaining between them. CDR3 sequence reads: CASSQGREGEQPQHF. The CDR3 nucleotides read TGCGCCAGCAGCCAGGGCAGGGAGGGAGAGCAGCCCCAGCATTTT.

The V and J genes are TRBV28 and TRBJ2-3, with 15 bases fitting TRBD2. The germline V gene encodes CDR1 MDHEN and CDR2 SYDVKM. The CDR3 has 16 residues. The V segment lost 5 bases and the J segment 8 bases; nucleotides outside the gene matches: 8. CDR3 nucleotides: TGTGCCAGCAGTGCCTCAGGACTAGCGGGAGGGAGTACGCAGTATTTT. This translates into CASSASGLAGGSTQYF.

CDR3 loop: CASSSGQPNEAFF. Here the CDR3 DNA reads TGCGCCAGCAGCTCGGGACAGCCAAATGAAGCTTTCTTT. J is TRBJ1-1 and V is TRBV5-1, with 7 bases lining up with TRBD1. The CDR3 runs to 13 residues. The junction had 6 bases not matched to a gene; V was cut back by 3 bases and J by 7 bases. Per germline, CDR1 SGHRS and CDR2 YFSETQ.

The rearrangement joins TRBV5-1 to TRBJ2-7, with 7 bases matching TRBD1. CDR1 and CDR2 (germline): SGHRS, YFSETQ. The V segment lost 4 bases and the J segment 3 bases; nucleotides outside the gene matches: 10. The CDR3 is made up of 15 amino acids. CDR3 nucleotides: TGCGCCAGCAGCCCCACCCTAACAGGGGTCTACGAGCAGTACTTC. This gives the protein CASSPTLTGVYEQYF.

The chain employs TRBV4-3 and TRBJ2-4; 9 bases are a match to TRBD2. The CDR3 covers 15 residues. V lost 0 bases and J lost 8; bases outside the gene matches: 5. From germline, CDR1 is LGHNA and CDR2 YSLEER. Here the CDR3 reads CASSQDGQRGDIQYF. The CDR3 nucleotides read TGCGCCAGCAGCCAAGATGGACAGCGGGGGGACATTCAGTACTTC.

This chain joins TRBV2 and TRBJ2-5; 7 bases are shared with TRBD2. Germline assignment: CDR1 SNHLY and CDR2 FYNNEI. The CDR3 extends over 15 amino acids. Germline trimming cut 5 bases from V and 1 base from J; bases unmatched to any gene: 7. DNA of the CDR3: TGTGCCAGCAGTCGGGAGCTAGCGGTCCAAGAGACCCAGTACTTC. Protein product: CASSRELAVQETQYF.